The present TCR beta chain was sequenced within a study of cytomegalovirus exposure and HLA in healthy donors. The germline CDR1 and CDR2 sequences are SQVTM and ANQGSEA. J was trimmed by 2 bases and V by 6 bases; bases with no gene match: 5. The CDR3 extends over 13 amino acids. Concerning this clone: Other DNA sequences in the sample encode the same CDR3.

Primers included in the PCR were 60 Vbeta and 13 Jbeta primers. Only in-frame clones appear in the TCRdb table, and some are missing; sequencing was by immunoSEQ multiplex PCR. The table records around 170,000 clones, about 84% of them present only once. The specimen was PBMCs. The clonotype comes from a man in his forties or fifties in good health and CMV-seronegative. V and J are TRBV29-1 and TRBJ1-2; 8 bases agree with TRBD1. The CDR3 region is CSVGGQGNYGYTF. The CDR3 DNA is TGCAGCGTGGGTGGACAGGGAAACTATGGCTACACCTTC.